The rows below give T cell receptor beta chains drawn from one sample of a study of beta chain features in type 1 diabetes. Assay: immunoSEQ multiplex PCR; the TCRdb copy retains only in-frame clones and omits some. The sample records some 640,000 clones, over 13% being singletons. The material sequenced was naive CD4+ T cells from blood. The receptors derive from a young man with type 1 diabetes. CDR3s include the opening cysteine and the closing phenylalanine or tryptophan. Each record gives: CDR3 DNA, CDR3 protein, J gene, V gene, clone size, D gene. A D gene is named only where the DNA matches it firmly. Clone size is not always given. Where it is, it says once, few, many or a class for expanded clones.

CDR3 DNA: TGCAGTGCCCCCGGGTTGCATGAGCAGTTCTTC; CDR3 protein: CSAPGLHEQFF; J gene: TRBJ2-1; V gene: TRBV20-1; clone size: -; D gene: -
CDR3 DNA: TGTGCCTGGATTACGGGAACGGGTGAAAAACTGTTTTTT; CDR3 protein: CAWITGTGEKLFF; J gene: TRBJ1-4; V gene: TRBV30; clone size: -; D gene: -
CDR3 DNA: TGCGCCAGCAGTGTAACAGGGGGAGGAACCGGGGAGCTGTTTTTT; CDR3 protein: CASSVTGGGTGELFF; J gene: TRBJ2-2; V gene: TRBV5-1; clone size: -; D gene: TRBD1
CDR3 DNA: TGTGCCAGTAGTGCCACGGAGGGCGGCTACACCTTC; CDR3 protein: CASSATEGGYTF; J gene: TRBJ1-2; V gene: TRBV19; clone size: -; D gene: -
CDR3 DNA: TGTGCCAGCAGCCTCCAAGGGGACCCCGAAGGTGAAAAACTGTTTTTT; CDR3 protein: CASSLQGDPEGEKLFF; J gene: TRBJ1-4; V gene: TRBV9; clone size: -; D gene: -
CDR3 DNA: TGCGCCAGCAGCTTGGCCTCGGGGGAGAGCACTGAAGCTTTCTTT; CDR3 protein: CASSLASGESTEAFF; J gene: TRBJ1-1; V gene: TRBV5-1; clone size: -; D gene: -
CDR3 DNA: TGCGCCAGCAGCTTAATCGGCGGGACAGGCTACGAGCAGTACTTC; CDR3 protein: CASSLIGGTGYEQYF; J gene: TRBJ2-7; V gene: TRBV5-1; clone size: once; D gene: TRBD1
CDR3 DNA: TGTGCCAGCAGCTTAGGGGGGAATAGCAATCAGCCCCAGCATTTT; CDR3 protein: CASSLGGNSNQPQHF; J gene: TRBJ1-5; V gene: TRBV7-2; clone size: -; D gene: -
CDR3 DNA: TGTGCCAGCAGCCCGGAAGGGTCCCGGGCCACTGAAGCTTTCTTT; CDR3 protein: CASSPEGSRATEAFF; J gene: TRBJ1-1; V gene: TRBV7-9; clone size: -; D gene: -
CDR3 DNA: TGTGCCAGCAGCGCCCGGTACACAGATACGCAGTATTTT; CDR3 protein: CASSARYTDTQYF; J gene: TRBJ2-3; V gene: TRBV7-2; clone size: few; D gene: -
CDR3 DNA: TGCAGCGTTAAACTAGCGGGACGGGAGACCCAGTACTTC; CDR3 protein: CSVKLAGRETQYF; J gene: TRBJ2-5; V gene: TRBV29-1; clone size: -; D gene: TRBD2
CDR3 DNA: TGTGCCAGCTCACCGAGGGGCAACACCGGGGAGCTGTTTTTT; CDR3 protein: CASSPRGNTGELFF; J gene: TRBJ2-2; V gene: TRBV18; clone size: few; D gene: -
CDR3 DNA: TGTGCCAGCAGCGCAAGACTAGCGGGGGGCGAGCAGTACTTC; CDR3 protein: CASSARLAGGEQYF; J gene: TRBJ2-7; V gene: TRBV9; clone size: -; D gene: TRBD2
CDR3 DNA: TGTGCCAGCAGTCAGGGATTAGACGGCCTCTGGCACTTC; CDR3 protein: CASSQGLDGLWHF; J gene: TRBJ2-5; V gene: TRBV6-6; clone size: -; D gene: -
CDR3 DNA: TGTGCCAGCAGCGTAGGTCTGGCGGGGGGGCCGGAGACCCAGTACTTC; CDR3 protein: CASSVGLAGGPETQYF; J gene: TRBJ2-5; V gene: TRBV9; clone size: -; D gene: TRBD2
CDR3 DNA: TGTGCCAGCAGCCCCGGTAGGTGGGAGCAGTTCTTC; CDR3 protein: CASSPGRWEQFF; J gene: TRBJ2-1; V gene: TRBV7-2; clone size: -; D gene: -
CDR3 DNA: TGTGCCAGCAGCTTATCGGAGGGCAATGAGCAGTTCTTC; CDR3 protein: CASSLSEGNEQFF; J gene: TRBJ2-1; V gene: TRBV7-2; clone size: few; D gene: -
CDR3 DNA: TGTGCCAGTAGGATACAAGAGACCCAGTACTTC; CDR3 protein: CASRIQETQYF; J gene: TRBJ2-5; V gene: TRBV19; clone size: -; D gene: -
CDR3 DNA: TGTGCCTGGACATGGGGTGCACCTAGCTATGGCTACACCTTC; CDR3 protein: CAWTWGAPSYGYTF; J gene: TRBJ1-2; V gene: TRBV30; clone size: few; D gene: -
CDR3 DNA: TGTGCCAGCAGCTTGGAGGCAGTCTATGGCTACACCTTC; CDR3 protein: CASSLEAVYGYTF; J gene: TRBJ1-2; V gene: TRBV5-4; clone size: -; D gene: -
CDR3 DNA: TGCAGCGTTGTTCCTGACAGGGGCACCTACGAGCAGTACTTC; CDR3 protein: CSVVPDRGTYEQYF; J gene: TRBJ2-7; V gene: TRBV29-1; clone size: -; D gene: TRBD1
CDR3 DNA: TGTGCCAGTAGTATAGTACCGAACACCGGGGAGCTGTTTTTT; CDR3 protein: CASSIVPNTGELFF; J gene: TRBJ2-2; V gene: TRBV19; clone size: -; D gene: -
CDR3 DNA: TGTGCCTGGAGTGTACGTAGAGGGACAGGGAATAGTGAGCAGTTCTTC; CDR3 protein: CAWSVRRGTGNSEQFF; J gene: TRBJ2-1; V gene: TRBV30; clone size: -; D gene: TRBD1
CDR3 DNA: TGTGCCAGCAGCGCCGACTTCACCGGGGAGCTGTTTTTT; CDR3 protein: CASSADFTGELFF; J gene: TRBJ2-2; V gene: TRBV7-9; clone size: -; D gene: -
CDR3 DNA: TGTGCCAGCAGCTTGGGGCAAGGAGACGAGAACACTGAAGCTTTCTTT; CDR3 protein: CASSLGQGDENTEAFF; J gene: TRBJ1-1; V gene: TRBV11-3; clone size: -; D gene: -
CDR3 DNA: TGTGCCTGGAGCCAAACAGGGGGGTTGAATCAGCCCCAGCATTTT; CDR3 protein: CAWSQTGGLNQPQHF; J gene: TRBJ1-5; V gene: TRBV30; clone size: few; D gene: TRBD1
CDR3 DNA: TGCAGCGCTGCGGGACAGGGGTTATACGAGCAGTACTTC; CDR3 protein: CSAAGQGLYEQYF; J gene: TRBJ2-7; V gene: TRBV29-1; clone size: -; D gene: TRBD1
CDR3 DNA: TGCGCCAGCTGCATTACGGTCCCCGCCGATGAGCAGTTCTTC; CDR3 protein: CASCITVPADEQFF; J gene: TRBJ2-1; V gene: TRBV5-1; clone size: few; D gene: -
CDR3 DNA: TGTGCCAGCAGCCAAGATTTCGGGACTATAAGTGCTACGCAGTATTTT; CDR3 protein: CASSQDFGTISATQYF; J gene: TRBJ2-3; V gene: TRBV4-2; clone size: few; D gene: TRBD2
CDR3 DNA: TGTGCCAGCAGCTTAATGGCCTCGTCTAACTATGGCTACACCTTC; CDR3 protein: CASSLMASSNYGYTF; J gene: TRBJ1-2; V gene: TRBV7-2; clone size: -; D gene: -
CDR3 DNA: TGTGCCAGCAGCGTAGGGACGCGGGAGACCCAGTACTTC; CDR3 protein: CASSVGTRETQYF; J gene: TRBJ2-5; V gene: TRBV9; clone size: -; D gene: -
CDR3 DNA: TGTGCCATCAGGGCCACGACAGGCGGGAATTCACCCCTCCACTTT; CDR3 protein: CAIRATTGGNSPLHF; J gene: TRBJ1-6; V gene: TRBV10-3; clone size: -; D gene: -
CDR3 DNA: TGTGCCAGCAGCCACAGAGGGGTACAACTATATGGCTACACCTTC; CDR3 protein: CASSHRGVQLYGYTF; J gene: TRBJ1-2; V gene: TRBV14; clone size: few; D gene: -
CDR3 DNA: TGTGCCAGCAGCTTAGTGGCTGAAAAACTGTTTTTT; CDR3 protein: CASSLVAEKLFF; J gene: TRBJ1-4; V gene: TRBV7-2; clone size: -; D gene: -
CDR3 DNA: TGTGCCTGGAGTCCGTCGAAAGAGACCCAGTACTTC; CDR3 protein: CAWSPSKETQYF; J gene: TRBJ2-5; V gene: TRBV30; clone size: few; D gene: -
CDR3 DNA: TGTGCCAGCAGCTTAGCTGGCAGGGGAAGGTACAATGAGCAGTTCTTC; CDR3 protein: CASSLAGRGRYNEQFF; J gene: TRBJ2-1; V gene: TRBV7-9; clone size: few; D gene: -
CDR3 DNA: TGTGCCTGGAGTGTACAAGGAAACACCATATATTTT; CDR3 protein: CAWSVQGNTIYF; J gene: TRBJ1-3; V gene: TRBV30; clone size: few; D gene: -
CDR3 DNA: TGCAGCGTGAGAAAGGGTACCTACGAGCAGTACTTC; CDR3 protein: CSVRKGTYEQYF; J gene: TRBJ2-7; V gene: TRBV29-1; clone size: -; D gene: -
CDR3 DNA: TGCAGTGCTAGTGACTTGGGTGAGCAGTTCTTC; CDR3 protein: CSASDLGEQFF; J gene: TRBJ2-1; V gene: TRBV20-1; clone size: few; D gene: -
CDR3 DNA: TGCAGCGTTACGAGCTCCTACAATGAGCAGTTCTTC; CDR3 protein: CSVTSSYNEQFF; J gene: TRBJ2-1; V gene: TRBV29-1; clone size: few; D gene: -
CDR3 DNA: TGCAGCGTTGACAGGCTCCTGAACACTGAAGCTTTCTTT; CDR3 protein: CSVDRLLNTEAFF; J gene: TRBJ1-1; V gene: TRBV29-1; clone size: few; D gene: -
CDR3 DNA: TGTGCCAGCAGTTTAGGTCAGCGGGGGGGCTCCTACAATGAGCAGTTCTTC; CDR3 protein: CASSLGQRGGSYNEQFF; J gene: TRBJ2-1; V gene: TRBV27; clone size: few; D gene: TRBD2
CDR3 DNA: TGCGCCAGCAGCTTGGATACAGCTGGGGCCAACGTCCTGACTTTC; CDR3 protein: CASSLDTAGANVLTF; J gene: TRBJ2-6; V gene: TRBV5-1; clone size: -; D gene: -
CDR3 DNA: TGTGCCAGCAGCGAGACAGGGGAGAACCAGCCCCAGCATTTT; CDR3 protein: CASSETGENQPQHF; J gene: TRBJ1-5; V gene: TRBV7-9; clone size: -; D gene: TRBD1
CDR3 DNA: TGTGCCAGCAGCCCTAGCAGGTCCTACAATGAGCAGTTCTTC; CDR3 protein: CASSPSRSYNEQFF; J gene: TRBJ2-1; V gene: TRBV7-2; clone size: few; D gene: -
CDR3 DNA: TGTGCCTGGAGTGTACTTGGCCGGGGAGAAGCTTTCTTT; CDR3 protein: CAWSVLGRGEAFF; J gene: TRBJ1-1; V gene: TRBV30; clone size: -; D gene: -
CDR3 DNA: TGTGCCAGCAGTCGCTGGGGGAGCTACACCTTC; CDR3 protein: CASSRWGSYTF; J gene: TRBJ1-2; V gene: TRBV6-5; clone size: -; D gene: -
CDR3 DNA: TGTGCCTGGAGTGTACAAAACTATGGCTACACCTTC; CDR3 protein: CAWSVQNYGYTF; J gene: TRBJ1-2; V gene: TRBV30; clone size: few; D gene: -